The entry below gives a single TCR beta chain sequence along with its context. The antigen remains unidentified. This entry is derived from a study of T cells in localized non-small cell lung cancer. Study results and limitations: Highest T cell clonality was seen in uninvolved adjacent lung, surpassing that measured in tumor. Owing to sequencing of a solitary tumor region, heterogeneity cannot be discounted. Density of T cells in blood, when higher, went with longer overall survival.

Generated by immunoSEQ multiplex PCR, the TCRdb table keeps only in-frame clones and is missing some. In the table there are around 30,000 clones, around four fifths of which are singletons. The CDR3 has 15 residues. Germline CDR1 and CDR2: MDHEN and SYDVKM. The V and J ends lost 6 bases and 6 bases respectively, with 17 bases between them. This TCR derives from a male donor at least 60 years old with stage III squamous cell lung carcinoma. The chain carries TRBV28 and TRBJ2-2; a weak D match, TRBD2 (6 bases). Sequenced here: peripheral blood, sampled before any cancer treatment. The CDR3 DNA is TGTGCCAGCAGGCTTTTACGGAGGGTAGCCGGGGAGCTGTTTTTT. Its translation is CASRLLRRVAGELFF.